This T cell receptor (beta chain) originates from a study of OX40 agonist ivuxolimab in advanced cancers. Whole-study results and caveats: It was also the case that some nonresponders had low normalized T-cell clonal expansion.

The CDR3 is made up of 15 amino acids. Germline V gene lookup returns CDR1 MDHEN and CDR2 SYDVKM. Trimming cost V 2 bases and J 1 base, with 11 bases left between them. Method: immunoSEQ multiplex PCR; TCRdb's copy keeps in-frame clones and lacks some. Of tens of thousands of clones listed, about four fifths are singletons. Comment on this clone: No antigen is known for it.

If patients had autoimmune disease history or systemic immunosuppression, they were excluded. Drawing of blood for sampling happened at baseline, at cycle 4 day 1, and at cycle 7 day 1. The sequence derives from an adult with an advanced solid tumor such as melanoma, head and neck, liver or kidney cancer. This chain joins TRBV28 and TRBJ1-1; a possible D gene is TRBD1 (5 bases). Sequencing was performed on CD4+ or CD8+ T cells sorted from blood, taken in a trial of the OX40 agonist ivuxolimab. CDR3 sequence reads: CASSLIYRSNTEAFF. The CDR3 coding sequence is TGTGCCAGCAGTTTAATTTACAGGTCGAACACTGAAGCTTTCTTT.